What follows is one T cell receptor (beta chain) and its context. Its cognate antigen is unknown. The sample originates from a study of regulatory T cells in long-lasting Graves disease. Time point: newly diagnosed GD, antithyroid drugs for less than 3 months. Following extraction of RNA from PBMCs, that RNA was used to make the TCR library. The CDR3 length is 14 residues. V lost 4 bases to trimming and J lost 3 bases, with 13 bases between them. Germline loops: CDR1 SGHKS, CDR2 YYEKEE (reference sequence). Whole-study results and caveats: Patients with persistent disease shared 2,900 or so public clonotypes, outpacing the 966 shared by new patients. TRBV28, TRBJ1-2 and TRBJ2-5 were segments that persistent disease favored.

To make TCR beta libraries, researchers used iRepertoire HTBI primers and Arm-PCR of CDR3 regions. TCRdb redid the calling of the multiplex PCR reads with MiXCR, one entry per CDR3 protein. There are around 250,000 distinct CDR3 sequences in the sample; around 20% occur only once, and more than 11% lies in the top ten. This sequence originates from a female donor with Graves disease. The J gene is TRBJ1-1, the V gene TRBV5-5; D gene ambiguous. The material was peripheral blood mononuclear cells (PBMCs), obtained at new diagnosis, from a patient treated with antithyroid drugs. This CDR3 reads CASSLLIEDTEAFF. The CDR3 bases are TGTGCCAGCAGCCTCCTAATTGAAGACACTGAAGCTTTCTTT.